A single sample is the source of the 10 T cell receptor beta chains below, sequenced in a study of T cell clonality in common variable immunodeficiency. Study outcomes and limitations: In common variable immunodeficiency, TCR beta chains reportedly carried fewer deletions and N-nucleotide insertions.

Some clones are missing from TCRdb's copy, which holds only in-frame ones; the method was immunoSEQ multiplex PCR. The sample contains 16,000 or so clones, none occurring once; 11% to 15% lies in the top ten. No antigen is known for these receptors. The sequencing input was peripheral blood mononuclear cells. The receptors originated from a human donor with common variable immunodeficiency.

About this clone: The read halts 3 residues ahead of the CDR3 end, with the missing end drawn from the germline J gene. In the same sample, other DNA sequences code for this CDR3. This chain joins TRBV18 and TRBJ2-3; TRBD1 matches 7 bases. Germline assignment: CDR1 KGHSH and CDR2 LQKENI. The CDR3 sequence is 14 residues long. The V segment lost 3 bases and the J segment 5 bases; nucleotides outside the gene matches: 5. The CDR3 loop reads CASSPTSGGDTQYF. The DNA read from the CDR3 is TGTGCCAGCTCACCGACCTCAGGGGGAGATACG.

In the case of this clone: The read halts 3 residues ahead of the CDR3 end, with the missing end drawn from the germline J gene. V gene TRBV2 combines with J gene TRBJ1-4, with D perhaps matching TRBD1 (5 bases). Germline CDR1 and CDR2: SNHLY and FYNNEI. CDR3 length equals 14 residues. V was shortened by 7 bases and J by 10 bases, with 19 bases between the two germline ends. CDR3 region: CASTVKGKSAKLFF. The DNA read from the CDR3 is TGTGCCAGCACCGTAAAGGGGAAGTCCGCAAAA. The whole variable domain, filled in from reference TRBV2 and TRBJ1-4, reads EPEVTQTPSHQVTQMGQEVILRCVPISNHLYFYWYRQILGQKVEFLVSFYNNEISEKSEIFDDQFSVERPDGSNFTLKIRSTKLEDSAMYFCASTVKGKSAKLFFGSGTQLSVL.

CDR3 bases read: TGTGCCAGCAGTTCGGGGGGGATAGAGACC. This sequence encodes CASSSGGIET. The whole CDR3 region reads CASSSGGIETQYF. The chain is built from TRBV6-2 or TRBV6-3 and TRBJ2-5; 8 bases are a match to TRBD2. Read sequence stops 3 residues before the CDR3 end, and the germline J gene provides the missing end. This CDR3 spans 13 amino acids. Trimming at V came to 4 bases and at J to 4 bases, leaving 2 bases not matched to a gene. CDR1 is MNHEY, CDR2 SVGEGT, per germline.

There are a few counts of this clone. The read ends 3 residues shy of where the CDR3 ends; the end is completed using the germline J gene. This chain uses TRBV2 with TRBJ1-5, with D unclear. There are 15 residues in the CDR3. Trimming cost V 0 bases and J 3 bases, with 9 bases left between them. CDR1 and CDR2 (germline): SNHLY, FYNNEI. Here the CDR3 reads CASSEALAANQPQHF. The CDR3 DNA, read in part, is TGTGCCAGCAGTGAAGCGCTGGCGGCCAATCAGCCC.

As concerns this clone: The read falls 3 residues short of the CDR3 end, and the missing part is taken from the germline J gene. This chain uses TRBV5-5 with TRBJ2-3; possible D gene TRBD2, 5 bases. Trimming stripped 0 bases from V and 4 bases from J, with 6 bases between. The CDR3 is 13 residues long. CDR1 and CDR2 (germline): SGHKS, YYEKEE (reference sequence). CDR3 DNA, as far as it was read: TGTGCCAGCAGCTTGGCCGGGGCAGATACG. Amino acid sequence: CASSLAGADT. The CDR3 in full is CASSLAGADTQYF.

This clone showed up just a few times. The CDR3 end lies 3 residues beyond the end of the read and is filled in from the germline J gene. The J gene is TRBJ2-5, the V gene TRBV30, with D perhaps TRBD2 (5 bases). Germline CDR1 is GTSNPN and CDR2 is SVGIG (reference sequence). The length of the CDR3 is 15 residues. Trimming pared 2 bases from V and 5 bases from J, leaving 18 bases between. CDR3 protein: CAWSPRGLGRETQYF. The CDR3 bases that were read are TGTGCCTGGAGTCCCCGAGGGTTGGGTCGGGAGACC.

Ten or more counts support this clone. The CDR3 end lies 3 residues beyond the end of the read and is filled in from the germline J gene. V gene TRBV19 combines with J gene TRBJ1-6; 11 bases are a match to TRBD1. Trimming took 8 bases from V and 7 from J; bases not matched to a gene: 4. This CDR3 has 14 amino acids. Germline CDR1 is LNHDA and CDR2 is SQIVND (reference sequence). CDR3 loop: CASGRTGGNSPLHF. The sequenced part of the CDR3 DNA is TGTGCCAGTGGAAGGACAGGGGGCAATTCACCC. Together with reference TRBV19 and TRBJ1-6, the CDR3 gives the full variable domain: DGGITQSPKYLFRKEGQNVTLSCEQNLNHDAMYWYRQDPGQGLRLIYYSQIVNDFQKGDIAEGYSVSREKKESFPLTVTSAQKNPTAFYLCASGRTGGNSPLHFGNGTRLTVT.

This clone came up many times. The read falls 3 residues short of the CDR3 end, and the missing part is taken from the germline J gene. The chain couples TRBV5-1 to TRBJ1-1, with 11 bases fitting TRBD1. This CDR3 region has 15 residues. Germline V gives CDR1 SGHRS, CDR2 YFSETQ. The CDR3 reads CASSLSGTGGRWAFF. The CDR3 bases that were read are TGCGCCAGCAGCTTGTCCGGGACAGGGGGGCGTTGG.

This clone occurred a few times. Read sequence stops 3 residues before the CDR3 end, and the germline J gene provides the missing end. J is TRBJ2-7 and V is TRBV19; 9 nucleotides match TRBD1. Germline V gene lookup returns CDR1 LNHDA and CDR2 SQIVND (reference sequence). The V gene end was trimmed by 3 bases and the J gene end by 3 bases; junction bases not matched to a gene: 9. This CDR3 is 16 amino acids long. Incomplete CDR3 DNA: TGTGCCAGTAGTATTGTGGCGGGACAGGGTATCTACGAG. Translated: CASSIVAGQGIYE. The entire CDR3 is CASSIVAGQGIYEQYF.

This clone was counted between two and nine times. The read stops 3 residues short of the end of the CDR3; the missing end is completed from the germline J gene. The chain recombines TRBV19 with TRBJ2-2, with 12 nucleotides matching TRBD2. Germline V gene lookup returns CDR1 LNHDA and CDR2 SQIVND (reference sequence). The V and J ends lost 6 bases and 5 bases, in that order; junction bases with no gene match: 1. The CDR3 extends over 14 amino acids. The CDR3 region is CASRGTSGTGELFF. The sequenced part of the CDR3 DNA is TGTGCCAGTAGGGGGACTAGCGGGACCGGGGAG.